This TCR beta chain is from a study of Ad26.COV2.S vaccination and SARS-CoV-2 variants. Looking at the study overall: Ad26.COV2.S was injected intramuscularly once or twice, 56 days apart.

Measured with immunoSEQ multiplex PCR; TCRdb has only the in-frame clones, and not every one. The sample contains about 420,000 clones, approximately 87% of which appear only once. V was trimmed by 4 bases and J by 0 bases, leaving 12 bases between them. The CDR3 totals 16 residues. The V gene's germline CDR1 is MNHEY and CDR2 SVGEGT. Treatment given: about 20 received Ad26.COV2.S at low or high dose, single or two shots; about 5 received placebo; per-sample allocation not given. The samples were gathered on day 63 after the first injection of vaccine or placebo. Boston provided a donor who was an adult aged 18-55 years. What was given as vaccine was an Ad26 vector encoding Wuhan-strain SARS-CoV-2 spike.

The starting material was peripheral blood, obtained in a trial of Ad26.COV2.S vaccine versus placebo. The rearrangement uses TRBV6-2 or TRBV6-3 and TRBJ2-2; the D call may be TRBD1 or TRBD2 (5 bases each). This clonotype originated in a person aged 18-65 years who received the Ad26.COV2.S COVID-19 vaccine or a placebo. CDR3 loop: CASSSSGTANTGELFF. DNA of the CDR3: TGTGCCAGCAGTTCCTCCGGGACGGCGAACACCGGGGAGCTGTTTTTT.